The next 24 T cell receptor beta chains were all read from a single sample in a study of Ad26.COV2.S vaccination and SARS-CoV-2 variants. Method: immunoSEQ multiplex PCR; TCRdb's copy keeps in-frame clones and lacks some. There are 410,000 or so clones in the sample; 75% to 95% occur only once, and 12% lies in the top ten. Indicated treatment: around 19 received Ad26.COV2.S at low or high dose, single or two shots; 5 received placebo; per-sample allocation not given. Sampling took place 63 days after the first vaccine or placebo injection. The sample was peripheral blood, taken in a trial of Ad26.COV2.S vaccine versus placebo. The receptors stem from a person between 18 and 65 years old who received the Ad26.COV2.S COVID-19 vaccine or a placebo.

The J gene is TRBJ1-2, the V gene TRBV6-5; weak D call: TRBD1 (5 bases). Trimming stripped 0 bases from V and 8 bases from J, with 13 bases between. The V gene's germline CDR1 is MNHEY and CDR2 SVGAGI. This CDR3 is built from 14 residues. The CDR3 DNA reads as TGTGCCAGCAGTTACTCGGGCAGGGCGAGGGGCTACACCTTC. Residues: CASSYSGRARGYTF.

This chain joins TRBV5-1 and TRBJ2-2; 11 bases are a match to TRBD2. The CDR3 sequence is 15 residues long. Looked up from germline, CDR1 is SGHRS and CDR2 is YFSETQ. The trim removed 4 bases at V and 2 bases at J, leaving 1 base unmatched. CDR3: CASSRLAGNTGELFF. The CDR3, as DNA: TGCGCCAGCAGCCGACTAGCGGGAAACACCGGGGAGCTGTTTTTT.

The CDR3 reads CSARMQETQYF. In DNA form, the CDR3 reads TGCAGTGCCAGGATGCAAGAGACCCAGTACTTC. V is TRBV20-1 and J is TRBJ2-5; D not certain. Germline values: CDR1 DFQATT, CDR2 SNEGSKA (reference sequence). Trimming cost V 6 bases and J 2 bases, with 7 bases left between them. There are 11 residues in the CDR3.

This sequence joins TRBV14 and TRBJ1-3, with D maybe TRBD1 (5 bases). This CDR3 has 14 amino acids. Germline V gene data show CDR1 as SGHDN and CDR2 as FVKESK. V lost 4 bases to trimming and J lost 2 bases, with 9 bases between them. The CDR3 DNA follows: TGTGCCAGCAGCCCCGGACACGCTGGAAACACCATATATTTT. Its translation is CASSPGHAGNTIYF. Looking up the rest from reference TRBV14 and TRBJ1-3 gives the full variable domain: EAGVTQFPSHSVIEKGQTVTLRCDPISGHDNLYWYRRVMGKEIKFLLHFVKESKQDESGMPNNRFLAERTGGTYSTLKVQPAELEDSGVYFCASSPGHAGNTIYFGEGSWLTVV.

The J gene is TRBJ2-7, the V gene TRBV20-1, with D possibly being TRBD1 (5 bases). The germline V and J ends were trimmed by 3 bases and 6 bases, with 15 bases remaining between them. This CDR3 contains 13 residues. The germline V gene encodes CDR1 DFQATT and CDR2 SNEGSKA (reference sequence). CDR3 region: CSASVRTQGEQYF. The CDR3 DNA reads as TGCAGTGCTAGTGTAAGGACCCAGGGCGAGCAGTACTTC.

This clone turned up a few times. This chain joins TRBV18 and TRBJ1-5; D is ambiguous. The CDR3 covers 12 residues. Germline V lookup: CDR1 KGHSH, CDR2 LQKENI. Trimming pared 6 bases from V and 7 bases from J, leaving 10 bases between. The CDR3 here is CASSSPSQPQHF. The CDR3 nucleotides read TGTGCCAGCTCTAGCCCCAGCCAGCCCCAGCATTTT.

The V call is TRBV9, the J call TRBJ2-7; TRBD2 is a possible D gene (6 bases). From germline, CDR1 is SGDLS and CDR2 YYNGEE. The length of the CDR3 is 14 residues. V lost 3 bases to trimming and J lost 2 bases, with 12 bases between them. The CDR3 protein is CASSATWGAYEQYF. In nucleotides, the CDR3 is TGTGCCAGCAGCGCAACTTGGGGGGCCTACGAGCAGTACTTC. The full variable domain, rest sourced from reference TRBV9 and TRBJ2-7, is DSGVTQTPKHLITATGQRVTLRCSPRSGDLSVYWYQQSLDQGLQFLIQYYNGEERAKGNILERFSAQQFPDLHSELNLSSLELGDSALYFCASSATWGAYEQYFGPGTRLTVT.

The chain carries TRBV18 and TRBJ2-7, with a tentative D call TRBD1 (6 bases). Germline CDR1 KGHSH, CDR2 LQKENI. The CDR3 is 14 amino acids. Trimming took 6 bases from V and 4 from J, leaving 16 bases between them. In DNA form, the CDR3 reads TGTGCCAGCTCGCCCGTAGGGGGTAGTTACGAGCAGTACTTC. Encoded protein: CASSPVGGSYEQYF.

The chain joins TRBV2 to TRBJ2-5; TRBD1 aligns across 7 bases. Germline loops: CDR1 SNHLY, CDR2 FYNNEI. The CDR3 is 15 residues long. The trim removed 8 bases at V and 5 bases at J, leaving 14 bases unmatched. This CDR3 is CASGGTGALGETQYF. The CDR3 nucleotides are TGTGCCAGCGGGGGTACAGGGGCATTGGGGGAGACCCAGTACTTC.

This clone was found once. The same CDR3 can be traced to other DNA sequences in this sample. This chain uses TRBV18 with TRBJ2-1; D remains unclear. The V end was cut by 2 bases, the J end by 0 bases, with 5 bases between. Germline-derived CDR1 and CDR2 are KGHSH and LQKENI. The CDR3 has 14 amino acids. In nucleotides, the CDR3 is TGTGCCAGCTCACCAGAAAGCTCCTACAATGAGCAGTTCTTC. Amino acids: CASSPESSYNEQFF.

This clone occurred once. This chain links TRBV7-6 with TRBJ2-7, with 11 bases aligning to TRBD2. Germline loops: CDR1 SGHVS, CDR2 FNYEAQ. This CDR3 contains 15 residues. V lost 5 bases and J lost 1; bases outside the gene matches: 4. The chain's CDR3 is CASSVGLAASYEQYF. The CDR3 DNA follows: TGTGCCAGCAGCGTGGGACTAGCGGCTTCCTACGAGCAGTACTTC. Combining the CDR3 with reference TRBV7-6 and TRBJ2-7 gives the whole variable domain GAGVSQSPRYKVTKRGQDVALRCDPISGHVSLYWYRQALGQGPEFLTYFNYEAQQDKSGLPNDRFSAERPEGSISTLTIQRTEQRDSAMYRCASSVGLAASYEQYFGPGTRLTVT.

The V call is TRBV7-9, the J call TRBJ2-3; D unclear. The CDR3 has 12 amino acids. The V and J ends lost 2 bases and 3 bases respectively, with 3 bases between them. Germline CDR1 SEHNR, CDR2 FQNEAQ (reference sequence). In DNA, the CDR3 is TGTGCCAGCAGCTTACAGACAGATACGCAGTATTTT. Translated: CASSLQTDTQYF.

V is TRBV25-1 and J is TRBJ2-2; the D gene is possibly TRBD1 (6 bases). CDR1 MGHDK and CDR2 SYGVNS come from the germline V gene. The CDR3 is made up of 14 amino acids. Trimming removed 6 bases at V and 1 base at J, with 9 bases between. CDR3 sequence (DNA): TGTGCCAGCAGAAGACAGGAGAACACCGGGGAGCTGTTTTTT. Translated: CASRRQENTGELFF. The full variable domain, rest sourced from reference TRBV25-1 and TRBJ2-2, is EADIYQTPRYLVIGTGKKITLECSQTMGHDKMYWYQQDPGMELHLIHYSYGVNSTEKGDLSSESTVSRIRTEHFPLTLESARPSHTSQYLCASRRQENTGELFFGEGSRLTVL.

This chain connects TRBV18 to TRBJ2-2; 8 nucleotides match TRBD1. V shed 2 bases, J shed 1 base, and the junction held 0 bases outside the gene matches. CDR1 and CDR2 from the germline V gene are KGHSH and LQKENI. This CDR3 spans 15 amino acids. The CDR3 bases are TGTGCCAGCTCACCAGGACAGGGGAACACCGGGGAGCTGTTTTTT. This codes for CASSPGQGNTGELFF.

The chain combines TRBV3-1 (or the pseudogene TRBV3-2) with TRBJ2-7, with D uncertain. The V gene lost 5 bases and the J gene lost 5 bases, with 16 bases spanning the gap. The CDR3 loop spans 14 amino acids. Germline V CDR1 and CDR2: LGHDT, YNNKEL (reference sequence). CDR3 DNA sequence: TGTGCCAGCAGCACCGGGCCTGCCACCCACGAGCAGTACTTC. It yields the protein CASSTGPATHEQYF.

The chain combines TRBV27 with TRBJ2-1; D is unresolved. Germline CDR1 MNHEY, CDR2 SMNVEV (reference sequence). The CDR3 totals 13 residues. Trimming removed 3 bases at V and 9 bases at J, with 12 bases between. The CDR3 DNA sequence: TGTGCCAGCAGTTTCTACGATGGGTCTGAGCAGTTCTTC. It codes for CASSFYDGSEQFF.

This clone was seen only once. Written as DNA, the CDR3 is TGTGCCAGCAAATACAACACGAACTATGGCTACACCTTC. It is translated as CASKYNTNYGYTF. The chain is built from TRBV27 and TRBJ1-2; D unresolved. Germline V CDR1 and CDR2: MNHEY, SMNVEV (reference sequence). The CDR3 has 13 residues. V was pared by 7 bases and J by 2 bases, with 11 bases between.

The genes are TRBV28 and TRBJ2-7; D unresolved. Trimming stripped 5 bases from V and 4 bases from J, with 3 bases between. The CDR3 is 10 residues long. Germline-derived CDR1 and CDR2 are MDHEN and SYDVKM. The DNA for the CDR3 is TGTGCCAGCAGTGATTACGAGCAGTACTTC. Translation: CASSDYEQYF.

CDR3 coding DNA: TGTGCCAGCAGCTCCACCACAGGGGGTGTCTATGGCTACACCTTC. This translates into CASSSTTGGVYGYTF. The chain recombines TRBV11-2 with TRBJ1-2; 8 bases align to TRBD1. CDR1 and CDR2 (germline): SGHAT, FQNNGV. V dropped 4 bases and J dropped 4; count of bases not matched to a gene: 8. CDR3 length equals 15 residues.

This chain connects TRBV12-3 or TRBV12-4 to TRBJ2-1, with unresolved D. The V and J ends lost 7 bases and 0 bases respectively, with 7 bases between them. The CDR3 loop spans 13 amino acids. CDR3 sequence (DNA): TGTGCCAGCACTTTCTTCTCCTACAATGAGCAGTTCTTC. Translating it yields CASTFFSYNEQFF.

The V and J genes are TRBV30 and TRBJ1-3; no clear D gene. The V gene's germline CDR1 is GTSNPN and CDR2 SVGIG (reference sequence). Between the trimmed V and J ends, which lost 2 bases and 4 bases, there was a span of 6 bases. The CDR3 sequence is 12 residues long. DNA for the CDR3: TGTGCCTGGAGTATGGCCGGAAACACCATATATTTT. Residues: CAWSMAGNTIYF.

This clone was recorded once. The chain has TRBV7-2 and TRBJ2-3; TRBD1 agrees at 11 bases. From germline, CDR1 is SGHTA and CDR2 FQGNSA. The CDR3 is made up of 17 amino acids. V lost 0 bases, J lost 8 bases, and 10 bases stayed unmatched. This chain's CDR3 is CASSLARGTGGPGTQYF. The DNA for the CDR3 is TGTGCCAGCAGCTTAGCGCGGGGGACAGGGGGGCCCGGTACGCAGTATTTT.

The chain couples TRBV27 to TRBJ2-2; D might be TRBD2 (5 bases). Looked up from germline, CDR1 is MNHEY and CDR2 is SMNVEV (reference sequence). The CDR3 loop spans 14 amino acids. Trimming took off 6 bases at V and 3 bases at J, with 11 bases between the two ends. CDR3 protein: CASRVGLYTGELFF. CDR3 nucleotides: TGTGCCAGCAGAGTCGGACTGTACACCGGGGAGCTGTTTTTT.

The chain is built from TRBV7-2 and TRBJ2-1; D ambiguous. The V gene's germline CDR1 is SGHTA and CDR2 FQGNSA. The CDR3 loop spans 12 amino acids. V was clipped by 1 base and J by 13 bases, with 11 bases between them. The CDR3 loop is CASSLGGNRQFF. For the CDR3, the DNA is TGTGCCAGCAGCTTAGGAGGTAATCGTCAGTTCTTC.